This record concerns one T cell receptor (beta chain) sequence. The CDR3 runs to 16 residues. V lost 3 bases, J lost 5 bases, and 19 bases lay in between. A TCRbeta library incorporating unique molecular identifiers was prepared. TCRdb fed the PCR reads into MiXCR, producing one record per CDR3 protein. The sample yields a few hundred thousand distinct CDR3 sequences, 10% seen once. This specimen comes from a study of T-cell reconstitution after alpha-beta-depleted transplantation in children. The chain joins TRBV12-3 or TRBV12-4 to TRBJ2-5; D may be TRBD1 or TRBD2 (5 bases each). This receptor was identified in a human donor who donated a stem cell graft to a child with acute lymphoblastic leukemia. Specimen: PBMCs from the stem cell graft donor, collected from the stem cell graft. As DNA, the CDR3 is TGTGCCAGCAGTTTTAACGCCGGGACGTTGTTGGAGACCCAGTACTTC. Protein: CASSFNAGTLLETQYF.